The entry below describes one TCR beta chain. The antigen is undetermined. TCR beta CDR3 was amplified by multiplex PCR, first round approximately 9 cycles, 32 V and 13 J primers. TCRdb redid the calling of the multiplex PCR reads with MiXCR, one entry per CDR3 protein. The sample contains more than 9,500 distinct CDR3 sequences, less than 25% of which appear only once. This CDR3 region has 15 residues. V lost 6 bases and J lost 0; bases outside the gene matches: 8. Germline V CDR1 and CDR2: LGHDT, YNNKEL (reference sequence). The sample originates from a study of immune heterogeneity within non-small cell lung tumors. TCRs were amplified from 450 to 700 ng gDNA of bulk tumor per sample. Far-apart biopsies, several per primary tumor, were taken during surgery. Untreated, newly diagnosed non-small cell lung cancer patients underwent curative surgery. Study-level results: Each patient largely had their own distinct set of high-frequency T-cell receptor beta clonotypes.

The gene calls are TRBV3-1 and TRBJ2-7; 7 bases align to TRBD1. Sequences were obtained from lung tumor tissue. This clonotype was sampled from a man aged 60 to 75 with non-small cell lung cancer. The CDR3 spells CASRLWDSHSYEQYF. The CDR3 nucleotides read TGTGCCAGCAGGCTATGGGACAGCCACTCCTACGAGCAGTACTTC.